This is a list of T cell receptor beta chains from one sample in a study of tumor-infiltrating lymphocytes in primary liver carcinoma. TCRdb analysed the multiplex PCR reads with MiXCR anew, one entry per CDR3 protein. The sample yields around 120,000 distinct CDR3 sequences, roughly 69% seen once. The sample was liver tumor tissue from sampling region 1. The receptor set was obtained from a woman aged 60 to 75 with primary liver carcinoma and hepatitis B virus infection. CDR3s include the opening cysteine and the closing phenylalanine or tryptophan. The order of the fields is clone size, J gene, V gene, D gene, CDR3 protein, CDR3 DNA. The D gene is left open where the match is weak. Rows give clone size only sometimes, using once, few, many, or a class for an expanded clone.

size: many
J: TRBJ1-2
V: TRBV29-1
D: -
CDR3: CSVVRGDGYTF
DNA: TGCAGCGTTGTGCGGGGTGATGGCTACACCTTC

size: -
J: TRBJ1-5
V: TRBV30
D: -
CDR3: CAWTRHPNQPQHF
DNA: TGTGCCTGGACCCGGCACCCAAATCAGCCCCAGCATTTT

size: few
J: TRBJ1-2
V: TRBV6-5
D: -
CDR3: CASSAGYGYTF
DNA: TGTGCCAGCAGTGCAGGGTATGGCTACACCTTC

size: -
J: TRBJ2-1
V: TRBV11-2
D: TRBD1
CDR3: CTSSLRQGQRFYNEEFF
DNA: TGTACCAGCAGCTTACGACAGGGACAGAGATTCTACAATGAGGAGTTCTTC

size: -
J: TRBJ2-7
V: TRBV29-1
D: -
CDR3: CSVDSRGASSYEQYF
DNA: TGCAGCGTTGATAGTAGAGGGGCTAGTTCCTACGAGCAGTACTTC

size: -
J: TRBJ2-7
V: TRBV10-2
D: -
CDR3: CASRGLAAPEQYF
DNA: TGCGCCAGCAGAGGCCTAGCAGCTCCCGAGCAGTACTTC

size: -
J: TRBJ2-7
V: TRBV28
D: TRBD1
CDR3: CASRDAGTGNYEQYF
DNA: TGTGCCAGCAGGGACGCTGGGACAGGGAACTACGAGCAGTACTTC

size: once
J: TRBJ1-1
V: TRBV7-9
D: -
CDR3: CASSLVVNGHMNTEAFF
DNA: TGTGCCAGCAGCTTAGTGGTCAATGGGCACATGAACACTGAAGCTTTCTTT

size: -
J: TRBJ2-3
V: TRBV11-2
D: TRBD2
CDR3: CASSLVGGRGYSSIDTQYF
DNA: TGTGCCAGCAGCCTAGTCGGCGGGAGGGGATATTCTAGCATAGATACGCAGTATTTT

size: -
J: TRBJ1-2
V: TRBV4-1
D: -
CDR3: CASSQVGRQGNHGYTF
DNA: TGCGCCAGCAGCCAAGTGGGCCGGCAGGGGAACCATGGCTACACCTTC

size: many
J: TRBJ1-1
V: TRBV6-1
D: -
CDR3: CASSRKTERMNTEAFF
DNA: TGTGCCAGCAGCAGAAAGACAGAAAGAATGAACACTGAAGCTTTCTTT

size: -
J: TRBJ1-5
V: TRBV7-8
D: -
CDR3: CASSLAPVGGRQPQHF
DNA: TGTGCCAGCAGCTTAGCCCCCGTCGGGGGGAGACAGCCCCAGCATTTT

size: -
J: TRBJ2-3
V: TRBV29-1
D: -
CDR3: CRVALIRNTDTQYF
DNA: TGCAGAGTTGCCCTGATCCGGAATACAGATACGCAGTATTTT

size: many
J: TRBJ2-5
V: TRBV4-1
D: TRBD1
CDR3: CASSRGQGLQETQYF
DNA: TGCGCCAGCAGCCGGGGACAGGGCCTTCAAGAGACCCAGTACTTC

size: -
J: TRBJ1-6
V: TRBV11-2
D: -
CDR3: CASSSTGRRSPLHF
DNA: TGTGCCAGCAGCTCAACGGGCAGGCGCTCACCCCTCCACTTT

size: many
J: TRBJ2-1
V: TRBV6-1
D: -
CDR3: CASRYSQDYEQFF
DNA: TGTGCCAGCAGGTACTCACAGGACTATGAGCAGTTCTTC

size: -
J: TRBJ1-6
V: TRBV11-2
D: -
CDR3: CASSFSGPYNLPLYF
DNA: TGTGCTAGCAGCTTTTCTGGCCCGTACAACTTACCCCTCTACTTT

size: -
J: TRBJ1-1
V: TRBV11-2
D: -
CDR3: CANSPSLKTEAFF
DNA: TGTGCCAACAGCCCTAGTTTGAAGACTGAAGCTTTCTTT

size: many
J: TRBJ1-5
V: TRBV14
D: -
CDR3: CASSRGGQNQPQHF
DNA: TGTGCCAGCAGCCGTGGGGGGCAGAATCAGCCCCAGCATTTT

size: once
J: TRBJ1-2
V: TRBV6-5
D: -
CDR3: CASSFTRSWGYIF
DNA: TGTGCCAGCAGCTTCACCCGGTCGTGGGGGTACATCTTC

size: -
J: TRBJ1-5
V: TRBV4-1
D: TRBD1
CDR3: CASCQDRTGGQPQHF
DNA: TGCGCCAGCTGCCAAGATAGGACAGGGGGTCAGCCCCAACATTTT

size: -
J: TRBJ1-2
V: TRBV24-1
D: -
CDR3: CATSDSEYDYGYTF
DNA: TGTGCCACCAGTGATTCAGAGTACGACTATGGCTACACCTTC

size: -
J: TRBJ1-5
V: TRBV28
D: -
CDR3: CASRQDSNQPQHF
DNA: TGTGCCAGCAGGCAAGATAGCAATCAGCCCCAGCATTTT

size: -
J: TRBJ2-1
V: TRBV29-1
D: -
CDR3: CSVYRPQGKYEQFF
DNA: TGCAGCGTTTACCGACCACAGGGAAAATATGAACAGTTCTTC

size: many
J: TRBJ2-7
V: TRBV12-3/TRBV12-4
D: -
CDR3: CASSFYGDTEQYF
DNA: TGTGCCAGCAGTTTTTATGGGGACACCGAGCAGTACTTC

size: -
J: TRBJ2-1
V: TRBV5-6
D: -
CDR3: CASSPRGPSWLSYNEQFF
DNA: TGTGCCAGCAGCCCCCGAGGGCCTAGCTGGCTTTCCTACAATGAGCAGTTCTTC

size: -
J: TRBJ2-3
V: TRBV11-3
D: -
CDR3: CASGFRTGTDTQYF
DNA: TGTGCCAGCGGCTTCAGGACTGGTACAGATACGCAGTATTTT

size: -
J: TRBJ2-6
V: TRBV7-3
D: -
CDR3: CASSLQGLNSGANVMTF
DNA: TGTGCCAGCAGCTTACAGGGCTTGAACTCTGGGGCCAACGTCATGACTTTC

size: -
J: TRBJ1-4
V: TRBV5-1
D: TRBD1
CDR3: CASSLRGQGREKLFF
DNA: TGCGCCAGCAGCCTAAGGGGACAGGGCCGGGAAAAACTGTTTTTT

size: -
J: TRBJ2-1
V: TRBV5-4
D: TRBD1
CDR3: CVSRLDRGRNYNEQFF
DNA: TGTGTCAGCAGGTTAGACAGGGGGCGAAACTACAATGAGCAGTTCTTC

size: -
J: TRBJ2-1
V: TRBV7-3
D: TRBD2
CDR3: CASSDPGTSGRGEQFF
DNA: TGTGCCAGCAGTGACCCGGGGACTAGCGGGAGAGGTGAGCAGTTCTTC

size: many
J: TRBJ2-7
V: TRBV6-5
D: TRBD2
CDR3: CASSPRLAGYYEQYF
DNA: TGTGCCAGCAGTCCCCGGCTAGCGGGATACTACGAGCAGTACTTC